This T cell receptor (beta chain) is drawn from a study of identical twins. Study-wide results and caveats: Twins shared beta out-of-frame sequences in excess, but this excess was weaker. The authors drew conclusions from cross-sectional statistical analysis rather than following the same donors. Out-of-frame TCR alpha sharing observed in monozygotic twins exceeded model estimates. Low generation probability was overrepresented in out-of-frame alpha sequences shared by twins.

This clonotype appeared many times. Antigen: not known. TCRdb ran MiXCR on the 5' RACE reads and lists one entry per CDR3 protein. Altogether approximately 280,000 distinct CDR3 sequences are present, about 8.1% being singletons, with the ten largest covering around 2.1%. These sequences were also reported in another study, on yellow fever vaccine responses in identical twins.

The source of this sequence is a woman between 18 and 29 years old in good health. The specimen was memory (CD45RO+) T cells sorted from blood.

CDR3 in DNA: TGCGCCAGCCAACCCGACAGACCTACTGAAGCTTTCTTT. As protein: CASQPDRPTEAFF. This chain joins TRBV5-1 and TRBJ1-1; D may be TRBD1 (5 bases). Germline V gene data show CDR1 as SGHRS and CDR2 as YFSETQ. Trimming pared 7 bases from V and 5 bases from J, leaving 15 bases between. The CDR3 loop spans 13 amino acids.